What follows are 11 T cell receptor beta chains derived from one specimen sequenced in a study of naive CD8 T cells in extremely preterm neonates. Clones were read by immunoSEQ multiplex PCR, and TCRdb kept only the in-frame ones, dropping some. The table lists 7,000 to 7,500 clones, 95% to 98% of them singletons, with more than 0.3% in the top ten. The source material was naive CD8+ T cells from blood. These receptors were taken from a human donor in good health.

A single count supports this clone. This CDR3 is missing its conserved last phenylalanine or tryptophan, likely due to a read error. V and J are TRBV5-4 and TRBJ2-3; D is perhaps TRBD1 (6 bases). The CDR3 contains 16 residues. Trimming took off 0 bases at V and 6 bases at J, with 17 bases between the two ends. Germline V lookup: CDR1 SGHNT, CDR2 YYREEE (reference sequence). The CDR3 region is CASSLEGGSLTDTQYL. CDR3 DNA: TGTGCCAGCAGCTTGGAAGGGGGAAGTTTGACGGATACGCAGTATCTT.

This clone appeared a single time. The genes are TRBV2 and TRBJ2-3; 8 bases align to TRBD2. The ends lost 5 bases at V and 2 bases at J; junction bases unmatched: 3. This CDR3 is built from 14 residues. Germline assignment: CDR1 SNHLY and CDR2 FYNNEI. DNA for the CDR3: TGTGCCAGCAGTCTTAGCGGGGCCACAGATACGCAGTATTTT. Translation: CASSLSGATDTQYF.

The chain employs TRBV6-5 and TRBJ1-1, with unresolved D. The CDR3 runs 14 residues. The V and J ends lost 9 bases and 2 bases respectively, with 16 bases between them. Germline CDR1 reads MNHEY; CDR2 reads SVGAGI. CDR3 loop: CARPRRSANTEAFF. In nucleotides, the CDR3 is TGTGCCAGACCCCGCAGGTCTGCTAACACTGAAGCTTTCTTT.

V gene TRBV2 combines with J gene TRBJ1-2, with D possibly matching TRBD1 (6 bases). V was shortened by 6 bases and J by 2 bases, with 10 bases between the two germline ends. CDR3 length equals 13 residues. Germline V lookup: CDR1 SNHLY, CDR2 FYNNEI. In DNA form, the CDR3 reads TGTGCCAGCAGGGAACAGGGAAACTATGGCTACACCTTC. Translated: CASREQGNYGYTF.

This chain uses TRBV27 with TRBJ2-3; a weak D match, TRBD2 (6 bases). The CDR3 has 15 amino acids. V lost 2 bases to trimming and J lost 0 bases, with 9 bases between them. Germline V gene sequence: CDR1 MNHEY, CDR2 SMNVEV (reference sequence). CDR3 sequence reads: CASSLGAGSTDTQYF. In nucleotides, the CDR3 is TGTGCCAGCAGTTTAGGTGCGGGAAGCACAGATACGCAGTATTTT.

This rearrangement joins TRBV4-1 to TRBJ1-1; possibly TRBD1 for D (6 bases). The germline V and J ends were trimmed by 0 bases and 5 bases, with 16 bases remaining between them. The CDR3 totals 16 residues. Germline CDR1 reads MGHRA; CDR2 reads YSYEKL. The CDR3 loop reads CASSQDRLGARTEAFF. In nucleotides, the CDR3 is TGCGCCAGCAGCCAAGATCGCCTGGGGGCGAGGACTGAAGCTTTCTTT.

The chain uses TRBV30 and TRBJ1-3; D not certain. This CDR3 has 13 amino acids. CDR1 and CDR2 from the germline V gene are GTSNPN and SVGIG (reference sequence). Trimming removed 2 bases at V and 9 bases at J, with 14 bases between. The CDR3 reads CAWSPQTRGTIYF. The DNA for the CDR3 is TGTGCCTGGAGTCCCCAAACCCGAGGCACCATATATTTT.

The chain uses TRBV15 and TRBJ1-4; 8 positions match TRBD1. From germline, CDR1 is LNHNV and CDR2 YYDKDF (reference sequence). There are 16 residues in the CDR3. The V and J ends lost 4 bases and 8 bases, in that order; junction bases with no gene match: 12. CDR3: CATSKYRPGQAEKLFF. Here the CDR3 DNA reads TGTGCCACCAGCAAATATAGACCGGGACAGGCGGAAAAACTGTTTTTT.

V usage is TRBV7-8 and J usage is TRBJ1-1, with a possible D match to TRBD1 (5 bases). Germline V lookup: CDR1 SGHVS, CDR2 FQNEAQ. Trimming took 6 bases from V and 4 from J, leaving 12 bases between them. The CDR3 contains 13 residues. CDR3 protein: CASSQDITTEAFF. The DNA for the CDR3 is TGTGCCAGCAGTCAGGACATCACCACTGAAGCTTTCTTT.

The V gene is TRBV5-4, the J gene TRBJ2-6; 7 bases map to TRBD2. The germline V gene has CDR1 SGHNT and CDR2 YYREEE (reference sequence). Trimming at V came to 2 bases and at J to 1 base, leaving 6 bases not matched to a gene. The CDR3 has 17 amino acids. The CDR3 DNA reads TGTGCCAGCAGCTTAAGGACTAGTGTTTCTGGGGCCAACGTCCTGACTTTC. As protein: CASSLRTSVSGANVLTF.

The V and J genes are TRBV30 and TRBJ2-7, with TRBD2 identical over 9 bases. CDR3 size: 14 residues. CDR1 and CDR2 (germline): GTSNPN, SVGIG (reference sequence). The CDR3 loop is CAREASGNSYEQYF. The DNA for the CDR3 is TGTGCTAGGGAGGCTAGCGGGAACTCCTACGAGCAGTACTTC.